This T cell receptor beta chain was sequenced for a study of T cell repertoires in cytomegalovirus infection. Study information: Public TCR beta signatures were indicative of both CMV infection and a matching HLA type. General study results and limits: It was HLA-C-restricted CMV-specific TCR beta clonotypes that dominated the response ex vivo. Pooled public TCR beta family frequency picked out CMV carriers with the relevant HLA.

TCRdb itself ran the reads through MiXCR, one entry per CDR3 protein. Among about 300,000 distinct CDR3 sequences listed, about a tenth were seen once. Germline loops: CDR1 SGHRS, CDR2 YFSETQ. CDR3 size: 16 residues. V was cut by 0 bases and J by 0 bases, with 7 bases left in between. This clonotype has ten or more counts. The target antigen is unknown. The TCR sequence derives from a human donor in good health (CMV status not recorded). Some clones in this sample may be carry-over from other donors' samples. V is TRBV5-1 and J is TRBJ2-6; no firm D call. The sequenced sample consisted of PBMCs. The CDR3 DNA is TGCGCCAGCAGCTTGGGTGCGGTCTCTGGGGCCAACGTCCTGACTTTC. Translated, it gives CASSLGAVSGANVLTF.